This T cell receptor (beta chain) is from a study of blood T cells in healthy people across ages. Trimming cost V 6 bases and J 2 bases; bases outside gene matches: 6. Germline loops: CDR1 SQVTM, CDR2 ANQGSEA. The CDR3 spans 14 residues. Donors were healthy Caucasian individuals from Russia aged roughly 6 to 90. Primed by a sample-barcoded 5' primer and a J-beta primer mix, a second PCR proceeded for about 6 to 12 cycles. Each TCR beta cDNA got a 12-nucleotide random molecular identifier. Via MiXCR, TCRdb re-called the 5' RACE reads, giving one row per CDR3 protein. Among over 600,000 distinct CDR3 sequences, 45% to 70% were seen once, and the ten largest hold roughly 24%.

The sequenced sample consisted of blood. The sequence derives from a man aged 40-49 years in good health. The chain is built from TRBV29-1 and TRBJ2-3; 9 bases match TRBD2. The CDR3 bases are TGCAGCGTCGGGGTAGCGGGGGCCACAGATACGCAGTATTTT. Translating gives CSVGVAGATDTQYF.